This T cell receptor beta chain was obtained from a study of human T cells and chemical hapten exposure. Germline V gene data show CDR1 as MNHNS and CDR2 as SASEGT. Trimming shortened V by 4 bases and J by 5 bases, and 15 bases separated the two germline ends. The CDR3 has 15 amino acids. TCRdb reprocessed the RACE reads with MiXCR, giving one entry per CDR3 protein. The top ten clones hold approximately 3.1% of a sample with some 98,000 distinct CDR3 sequences, more than 10% of them seen once. This clonotype has ten or more counts. Time point defined: pre-sensitization, week 0. Treatment here: therapeutic diphenylcyclopropenone sensitization with weekly scalp DPC.

The receptor's source is an older woman with alopecia areata. Some clones in this sample may be carry-over from other donors' samples. The rearrangement links TRBV6-1 to TRBJ1-5; possible D gene TRBD1, 5 bases. The material sequenced was whole blood, taken in connection with sensitization to the hapten diphenylcyclopropenone (DPC). The CDR3 DNA reads as TGTGCCAGCAGTGCCGGACGGGGACGGTATCAGCCCCAGCATTTT. Translating it yields CASSAGRGRYQPQHF.